These T cell receptor beta chains were read from a single sample in a study of blood T cells in healthy people across ages. One entry per CDR3 protein results from TCRdb running MiXCR on the 5' RACE reads. In the table there are about 1.8 million distinct CDR3 sequences, approximately 50% of which are singletons. Sequencing was done on a sample of blood. These receptor sequences come from a woman in her 40s in good health. Each CDR3 is given with its conserved first and last residue. Rows give clone size only sometimes, using once, few, many, or a class for an expanded clone.

V	size	J	CDR3
TRBV10-3	few	TRBJ2-1	CAIRDGGGLYNEQFF
TRBV6-1	-	TRBJ1-2	CASSDALHGYTF
TRBV6-2/TRBV6-3	-	TRBJ2-7	CASSPAGSQLREQYF
TRBV18	many	TRBJ2-5	CASSPPAQETQYF
TRBV4-3	-	TRBJ2-7	CASSPTLAGGPSEQYF
TRBV28	-	TRBJ1-2	CASNTPRNFHGYTF
TRBV20-1	few	TRBJ2-5	CSARDSPPRGRETQYF
TRBV20-1	few	TRBJ2-7	CSARDGTNYEQYF
TRBV27	few	-	CASSLTEGDGQETQYF
TRBV6-5	few	TRBJ2-5	CASSRPERGKETQYF
TRBV4-2	-	TRBJ2-1	CASSQDGLAGQFF
TRBV10-3	-	TRBJ2-5	CAISERQETQYF
TRBV6-2/TRBV6-3	-	TRBJ1-1	CASSWRDTEAFF
TRBV4-2	-	TRBJ2-5	CASSRRTDQGEQYF
TRBV6-5	-	TRBJ1-6	CASTLGGREPLHF
TRBV6-2/TRBV6-3	-	TRBJ2-3	CASSPDRGRGTQYF
TRBV30	-	TRBJ2-2	CAWLDRVAGELFF
TRBV7-2	-	TRBJ2-3	CASSILAGVVMGDTQYF